Listed here is a single TCR beta chain. Its antigen is unidentified. cDNA molecules, individually, were tagged with unique molecular identifiers. Each CDR3 protein gets one entry after TCRdb re-called the 5' RACE reads with MiXCR. The sample has approximately 45,000 distinct CDR3 sequences, roughly a tenth seen once. These data belong to a study of early T cells in non-severe SARS-CoV-2 infection. Study details: Chains from this unsorted whole-blood bulk RNA could not be paired. Findings and caveats of the study: The study's VDJdb matching favored anti-spike CD8 responses and missed private and CD4 specificities.

This receptor was obtained from an adult who was a healthcare worker with PCR-confirmed SARS-CoV-2 infection or an uninfected control (not recorded which). The sequencing input was whole blood.

Here the CDR3 reads CASSARQGQDGYTF. In nucleotides, the CDR3 is TGTGCCAGTAGTGCTCGACAGGGGCAGGATGGCTACACCTTC. The chain carries TRBV19 and TRBJ1-2, with 8 nucleotides matching TRBD1. CDR1 and CDR2 (germline): LNHDA, SQIVND (reference sequence). CDR3 length: 14 amino acids. V gave up 5 bases and J gave up 6 bases; unmatched junction bases: 8.